This T cell receptor beta chain was documented in a study of beta chain features in type 1 diabetes. Expressed TCRB transcripts were sequenced after all isolated RNA was converted to cDNA. Only in-frame clones appear in the TCRdb table, and some are missing; sequencing was by immunoSEQ multiplex PCR. The sample has over 120,000 clones, more than 9% seen once. V dropped 5 bases and J dropped 4; count of bases not matched to a gene: 2. CDR3 length: 13 amino acids. Germline V CDR1 and CDR2: ENHRY, SYGVKD. Specimen: naive CD4+ T cells from blood. The J gene is TRBJ2-3, the V gene TRBV10-3, with TRBD2 matching 8 bases. This receptor was taken from a man aged 18 to 30 in good health. CDR3 sequence: CAISTTSADTQYF. In nucleotides, the CDR3 is TGTGCCATCAGTACGACTAGCGCAGATACGCAGTATTTT.